The 11 T cell receptor beta chains below come from one sample, sequenced in a study of human T cells and chemical hapten exposure. MiXCR was run by TCRdb on the RACE reads, yielding one entry per CDR3 protein. The sample has about 52,000 distinct CDR3 sequences, 9.5% to 11% seen once. Time point denoted: patch test 1, 2 weeks after DPC sensitization. Noted treatment: therapeutic diphenylcyclopropenone sensitization with weekly scalp DPC. Researchers extracted total RNA from unfractionated whole blood. This sample comprised whole blood, obtained in connection with sensitization to the hapten diphenylcyclopropenone (DPC). Receptor source: a woman aged 40 to 55 with alopecia areata. Some clones in this sample may be carry-over from other donors' samples.

This clonotype was seen at least ten times. This chain links TRBV7-2 with TRBJ2-1, with no clear D. V was clipped by 6 bases and J by 6 bases, with 6 bases between them. Per germline, CDR1 SGHTA and CDR2 FQGNSA. This CDR3 spans 11 amino acids. The CDR3 spells CASSLLNEQFF. DNA for the CDR3: TGTGCCAGCAGTCTACTCAATGAGCAGTTCTTC.

This clonotype was recorded a few times. CDR3 loop: CASNHRGPNYGYTF. CDR3 coding DNA: TGTGCCAGCAACCACAGGGGGCCCAACTATGGCTACACCTTC. This rearrangement joins TRBV12-3 or TRBV12-4 to TRBJ1-2, with 9 nucleotides matching TRBD1. This CDR3 comprises 14 residues. J gave up 2 bases and V 7 bases, and 5 bases lay outside the gene matches.

This clonotype was seen more than once but under ten times. The chain carries TRBV11-2 and TRBJ2-7; 12 bases match TRBD2. Germline CDR1 SGHAT, CDR2 FQNNGV. V lost 4 bases to trimming and J lost 7 bases; unmatched junction nucleotides: 8. There are 15 residues in the CDR3. The CDR3 loop reads CASSSLAGGVSEQYF. DNA for the CDR3: TGTGCCAGCAGCTCCCTAGCGGGGGGGGTGTCAGAGCAGTACTTC.

This chain joins TRBV20-1 and TRBJ2-7, with 13 bases aligning to TRBD2. The ends lost 1 base at V and 6 bases at J; junction bases unmatched: 3. The CDR3 totals 14 residues. Germline V gives CDR1 DFQATT, CDR2 SNEGSKA (reference sequence). The CDR3, as DNA: TGCAGTGCTAGAGTGACTAGCGGGAGGTTCGAGCAGTACTTC. It encodes CSARVTSGRFEQYF.

This clonotype was seen more than once but under ten times. V gene TRBV7-2 combines with J gene TRBJ1-2; no firm D call. In germline, CDR1 is SGHTA, CDR2 FQGNSA. The CDR3 covers 14 residues. The V end was cut by 2 bases, the J end by 0 bases, with 7 bases between. Written as DNA, the CDR3 is TGTGCCAGCAGCTTACAGGAAGCTAACTATGGCTACACCTTC. Its protein product is CASSLQEANYGYTF.

This clonotype was detected only a few times. The chain is built from TRBV6-1 and TRBJ2-3; the D call may be TRBD1 or TRBD2 (7 bases each). Germline V CDR1 and CDR2: MNHNS, SASEGT. Deletions cut 11 bases from V and 6 bases from J, with 18 bases between. CDR3 size: 13 residues. CDR3 in DNA: TGTGCCTCCGCGACAGGGAGGGGTGATACGCAGTATTTT. This translates into CASATGRGDTQYF.

At least ten counts were recorded for this clonotype. The rearrangement links TRBV30 to TRBJ2-1, with TRBD2 matching 12 bases. J gave up 14 bases and V 1 base, and 0 bases lay outside the gene matches. The V gene's germline CDR1 is GTSNPN and CDR2 SVGIG (reference sequence). This CDR3 spans 11 amino acids. CDR3 sequence (DNA): TGTGCCTGGAGTGGACTAGCGGGAGAGTTCTTC. It encodes CAWSGLAGEFF.

This clonotype has at least ten counts. V gene TRBV10-2 combines with J gene TRBJ2-5; 8 bases fit TRBD1. After removal of 3 bases from V and 4 bases from J, the junction contained 25 bases not matched to a gene. The CDR3 is 21 residues long. The germline CDR1 and CDR2 sequences are WSHSY and SAAADI. In nucleotides, the CDR3 is TGCGCCAGCAGTGATAGGGTCTTCAAGCGCAGACAGGGGCAAAAAAGAGAGACCCAGTACTTC. Protein product: CASSDRVFKRRQGQKRETQYF.

V usage is TRBV5-8 and J usage is TRBJ1-5; D unclear. The CDR3 contains 15 residues. In germline, CDR1 is SGHTS, CDR2 YDEGEE. Deletions cut 2 bases from V and 0 bases from J, with 9 bases between. CDR3 residues: CASSLTGDSNQPQHF. CDR3 bases: TGTGCCAGCAGCTTAACGGGAGATAGCAATCAGCCCCAGCATTTT.

This clonotype has ten or more counts. The chain has TRBV5-1 and TRBJ1-6, with D perhaps matching TRBD1 (6 bases). V shed 0 bases and J shed 7 bases, with 14 bases lying between them. This CDR3 region has 16 residues. Germline-derived CDR1 and CDR2 are SGHRS and YFSETQ. The CDR3 DNA is TGCGCCAGCAGCTTGGAGGGCCGGGGGCTGAATTCACCCCTCCACTTT. This translates into CASSLEGRGLNSPLHF.

This clonotype was picked up a small number of times. The CDR3 nucleotides are TGCGCCAGCAGCCAAGACGGCAATCAGCCCCAGCATTTT. It codes for CASSQDGNQPQHF. The chain recombines TRBV4-3 with TRBJ1-5; D gene ambiguous. Germline lookup yields CDR1 LGHNA and CDR2 YSLEER. This CDR3 comprises 13 residues. Trimming took off 0 bases at V and 2 bases at J, with 2 bases between the two ends.